The 2 T cell receptor beta chains listed next were all sequenced from one sample in a study of blood T cell repertoires in COVID-19. Assay: immunoSEQ multiplex PCR; the TCRdb copy retains only in-frame clones and omits some. This table holds about 210,000 clones, almost 85% found once. The sample taken for sequencing was peripheral blood. These receptors were obtained from a woman aged 35 to 49 with acute or convalescent COVID-19.

This sequence joins TRBV14 and TRBJ2-3; D may be TRBD2 (6 bases). CDR1 SGHDN and CDR2 FVKESK come from the germline V gene. Trimming pared 4 bases from V and 2 bases from J, leaving 16 bases between. This CDR3 contains 16 residues. The CDR3 is CASSLRTGAFTDTQYF. CDR3 bases: TGTGCCAGCAGCCTAAGGACGGGAGCCTTCACAGATACGCAGTATTTT. Full variable domain (missing parts from reference TRBV14 and TRBJ2-3): EAGVTQFPSHSVIEKGQTVTLRCDPISGHDNLYWYRRVMGKEIKFLLHFVKESKQDESGMPNNRFLAERTGGTYSTLKVQPAELEDSGVYFCASSLRTGAFTDTQYFGPGTRLTVL.

The chain links TRBV25-1 to TRBJ1-5, with D uncertain. CDR3 length equals 13 residues. Germline CDR1 reads MGHDK; CDR2 reads SYGVNS. The ends were cut back, 2 bases at V and 4 bases at J, with 6 bases in the middle. For the CDR3, the DNA is TGTGCCAGCAGTGAACGGGGTAATCAGCCCCAGCATTTT. Residues: CASSERGNQPQHF.